The 21 T cell receptor beta chains below were found in one sample sequenced in a study of T-cell reconstitution after alpha-beta-depleted transplantation in children (dated by TCRdb to 2015 to 2016). Library preparation was by PCR. The run used an Illumina HiSeq 2500. TCR library preparation used molecular barcoding, with unique molecular identifiers applied to normalize quantification of the TCRbeta repertoire. In TCRdb, the public reads were trimmed at Q25 with fastp and aligned with MiXCR, with productive beta chains retained. Each CDR3 protein gets just one entry, which takes the most common genes and DNA from the rows behind it. The table for this sample lists about 580,000 distinct CDR3 sequences; 25% to 30% of them were counted only once. Together, the top ten hold 30% to 45% of the sample. The treatment or condition label here, explained by the study, means: allogeneic hematopoietic cell transplantation with graft depleted of TCRalphabeta T cells and CD19 B cells.

Sequenced here: PBMCs, sampled before TCRalphabeta/CD19-depleted stem cell transplant. The receptor set was obtained from a boy less than two years old with Wiskott-Aldrich syndrome, due to receive a stem cell transplant.

This chain connects TRBV9 to TRBJ2-2; D assignment may be TRBD1 or TRBD2 (7 bases each). The V gene lost 3 bases and the J gene lost 6 bases, with 21 bases spanning the gap. Germline assignment: CDR1 SGDLS and CDR2 YYNGEE. The CDR3 spans 17 residues. CDR3 coding DNA: TGTGCCAGCAGCGCTGAGGGGGCGGGAGAGGTGTCCGGGGAGCTGTTTTTT. Its protein product is CASSAEGAGEVSGELFF.

The J gene is TRBJ1-5, the V gene TRBV7-8, with unresolved D. This CDR3 contains 15 residues. Germline lookup yields CDR1 SGHVS and CDR2 FQNEAQ. Trimming removed 4 bases from V and 4 bases from J, with 14 bases in between. CDR3 amino acids: CASSSRGGRNQPQHF. Here the CDR3 DNA reads TGTGCCAGCAGCTCCCGGGGTGGGCGGAATCAGCCCCAGCATTTT.

This clonotype was seen a few times. The rearrangement joins TRBV5-1 to TRBJ2-3; D is unclear. V shed 1 base and J shed 1 base, with 7 bases lying between them. The CDR3 extends over 14 amino acids. The germline gives CDR1 SGHRS, CDR2 YFSETQ. CDR3 bases: TGCGCCAGCAGCTTGTCCGTACGCACAGATACGCAGTATTTT. Protein sequence: CASSLSVRTDTQYF.

This clonotype was counted only a few times. The rearrangement links TRBV5-1 to TRBJ2-3; D is undetermined. This CDR3 is built from 12 residues. Deletions cut 3 bases from V and 3 bases from J, with 5 bases between. Germline V CDR1 and CDR2: SGHRS, YFSETQ. The CDR3 region is CASSYQTDTQYF. CDR3 coding DNA: TGCGCCAGCAGCTACCAGACAGATACGCAGTATTTT.

The V call is TRBV29-1, the J call TRBJ2-2; possibly TRBD1 or TRBD2 for D (5 bases each). Between the trimmed V and J ends, which lost 3 bases and 3 bases, there was a span of 14 bases. Germline V gives CDR1 SQVTM, CDR2 ANQGSEA. The CDR3 loop spans 15 amino acids. The CDR3 sequence: CSVDRLGGDTGELFF. DNA of the CDR3: TGCAGCGTTGATAGACTTGGGGGAGACACCGGGGAGCTGTTTTTT.

This rearrangement joins TRBV20-1 to TRBJ2-3, with D possibly being TRBD2 (6 bases). Per germline, CDR1 DFQATT and CDR2 SNEGSKA (reference sequence). This CDR3 is built from 14 residues. V was cut by 6 bases and J by 8 bases, with 21 bases left in between. The CDR3 DNA follows: TGCAGTGCGCCACTAGCCCGGCCTCCGGGTACGCAGTATTTT. This encodes CSAPLARPPGTQYF.

The chain has TRBV7-2 and TRBJ2-2; no firm D call. The germline V gene has CDR1 SGHTA and CDR2 FQGNSA. Between the trimmed V and J ends, which lost 0 bases and 4 bases, there was a span of 6 bases. The CDR3 spans 14 residues. The CDR3 DNA reads as TGTGCCAGCAGCTTAGCGCGGCTCACCGGGGAGCTGTTTTTT. It specifies CASSLARLTGELFF.

This clonotype was seen only a few times. The J gene is TRBJ2-7, the V gene TRBV24-1, with 7 bases fitting TRBD1. Germline values: CDR1 KGHDR, CDR2 SFDVKD. V lost 1 base and J lost 0; bases outside the gene matches: 8. This CDR3 spans 17 amino acids. The CDR3 DNA is TGTGCCACCAGTGATTTCCTAGGGGGACAGATCTCCTACGAGCAGTACTTC. Amino acid sequence: CATSDFLGGQISYEQYF.

The sample holds a few counts of this clonotype. The chain has TRBV6-2 or TRBV6-3 and TRBJ2-2; D uncertain. Trimming left V 0 bases short and J 5 bases short, with 4 bases between. Germline V gives CDR1 MNHEY, CDR2 SVGEGT. This CDR3 has 13 residues. In DNA, the CDR3 is TGTGCCAGCAGTTACTCTCATACCGGGGAGCTGTTTTTT. Translating it yields CASSYSHTGELFF.

This chain connects TRBV11-2 to TRBJ2-4; 9 positions agree with TRBD2. The ends lost 1 base at V and 2 bases at J; junction bases unmatched: 12. This CDR3 comprises 19 residues. Germline lookup yields CDR1 SGHAT and CDR2 FQNNGV. The DNA of the CDR3 is TGTGCCAGCAGCTTAGTAGCCCTAGCGGGAAAGGGATCCAAAAACATTCAGTACTTC. Amino acids: CASSLVALAGKGSKNIQYF.

V is TRBV11-1 and J is TRBJ2-7; D is unclear. This CDR3 comprises 15 residues. Germline V gives CDR1 SGHAT, CDR2 FQDESV (reference sequence). The V end lost 5 bases, the J end lost 7 bases, and 21 bases lay between the germline ends. CDR3: CASSHQSNSVVEQYF. The CDR3 nucleotides are TGTGCCAGCAGCCACCAGTCGAATTCAGTGGTTGAGCAGTACTTC.

Only a few counts were recorded for this clonotype. The gene calls are TRBV30 and TRBJ2-3; D gene uncertain. This CDR3 region has 15 residues. V lost 0 bases, J lost 0 bases, and 10 bases lay in between. The germline V gene encodes CDR1 GTSNPN and CDR2 SVGIG (reference sequence). The CDR3 DNA is TGTGCCTGGAGTGTCACAGCGCCGAGCACAGATACGCAGTATTTT. This translates into CAWSVTAPSTDTQYF.

This rearrangement joins TRBV21-1 to TRBJ2-2; TRBD1 was called by the table and not checked on the DNA. TRBV21-1 is listed as a pseudogene. This CDR3 contains 15 residues. The CDR3 nucleotides are TGTGCCAGGGATGGCTTGCGGGACAGAACCGGGGAGCTGTTTTTT. Translation gives CARDGLRDRTGELFF.

This clonotype was seen ten or more times. The chain recombines TRBV6-1 with TRBJ2-7; D is uncertain. The CDR3 covers 14 residues. Trimming left V 6 bases short and J 0 bases short, with 12 bases between. Germline V lookup: CDR1 MNHNS, CDR2 SASEGT. The CDR3 sequence is CASSEPASSYEQYF. In DNA, the CDR3 is TGTGCCAGCAGCGAACCGGCCTCCTCCTACGAGCAGTACTTC.

The V and J genes are TRBV2 and TRBJ1-6, with D hard to call. Germline lookup yields CDR1 SNHLY and CDR2 FYNNEI. The CDR3 is made up of 11 amino acids. Trimming pared 3 bases from V and 8 bases from J, leaving 2 bases between. The CDR3 bases are TGTGCCAGCAGTGATGATTCACCCCTCCACTTT. This codes for CASSDDSPLHF.

This clonotype has just a few counts. This chain connects TRBV11-2 to TRBJ2-1, with 12 bases that match TRBD2. CDR1 and CDR2 from the germline V gene are SGHAT and FQNNGV. The V gene end was trimmed by 6 bases and the J gene end by 9 bases; junction bases not matched to a gene: 9. This CDR3 is 15 amino acids long. CDR3 in amino acids: CASSLAGGRSREQFF. The DNA for the CDR3 is TGTGCCAGCAGTCTAGCGGGAGGGAGAAGTCGTGAGCAGTTCTTC.

There are a few counts of this clonotype. The V and J genes are TRBV5-1 and TRBJ2-2, with 9 bases lining up with TRBD1. V was pared by 7 bases and J by 3 bases, with 13 bases of the junction left unmatched. Germline V lookup: CDR1 SGHRS, CDR2 YFSETQ. CDR3 length equals 17 residues. CDR3 loop: CASRPGTGSGHTGELFF. For the CDR3, the DNA is TGCGCCAGCCGTCCCGGGACAGGGTCGGGCCACACCGGGGAGCTGTTTTTT.

The chain links TRBV5-5 to TRBJ2-7, with TRBD1 matching over 8 bases. J was trimmed by 5 bases and V by 0 bases; bases with no gene match: 7. The CDR3 contains 15 residues. The germline V gene encodes CDR1 SGHKS and CDR2 YYEKEE (reference sequence). As DNA, the CDR3 is TGTGCCAGCAGCTTGGACGGGGACAGGATAGACGAGCAGTACTTC. Residues: CASSLDGDRIDEQYF.

This clonotype was detected many times. This chain joins TRBV9 and TRBJ2-7; the D is unclear. Per germline, CDR1 SGDLS and CDR2 YYNGEE. V lost 0 bases to trimming and J lost 2 bases, with 15 bases between them. CDR3 size: 16 residues. CDR3 coding DNA: TGTGCCAGCAGCGTAGGTTGGAGCACGGTACCCTACGAGCAGTACTTC. Translated: CASSVGWSTVPYEQYF.

This clonotype was detected only a few times. The chain carries TRBV29-1 and TRBJ2-7; 7 bases line up with TRBD1. From germline, CDR1 is SQVTM and CDR2 ANQGSEA. V trimming: 7 bases; J trimming: 5 bases; junction bases outside the gene matches: 5. The CDR3 runs 11 residues. The DNA for the CDR3 is TGCAGCGGGTACAGGGGTGACGAGCAGTACTTC. This encodes CSGYRGDEQYF.

This chain uses TRBV29-1 with TRBJ1-2; D unresolved. CDR3 size: 8 residues. Germline loops: CDR1 SQVTM, CDR2 ANQGSEA. The CDR3 sequence is CTPHGYTF. CDR3 sequence (DNA): TGCACCCCCCATGGCTACACCTTC. The full variable domain, in which reference TRBV29-1 and TRBJ1-2 provide the parts outside the CDR3, is SAVISQKPSRDICQRGTSLTIQCQVDSQVTMMFWYRQQPGQSLTLIATANQGSEATYESGFVIDKFPISRPNLTFSTLTVSNMSPEDSSIYLCTPHGYTFGSGTRLTVV.